A single sample is the source of the 22 T cell receptor beta chains below, sequenced in a study of regulatory T cells in long-lasting Graves disease. Sequencing libraries for TCR beta were prepared with iRepertoire HTBI primers and Arm-PCR of CDR3 regions. TCRdb re-analysed the multiplex PCR reads in MiXCR, keeping a single row per CDR3 protein. The data contain about 440,000 distinct CDR3 sequences, 14% to 15% of them seen just once; the ten biggest clones take up 16%. Time point here: newly diagnosed GD, antithyroid drugs for less than 3 months. From PBMCs, RNA was extracted and then used to make the TCR library. These same records also appear under a second study, on T cells in Graves' hyperthyroidism and ophthalmopathy.

Sample: peripheral blood mononuclear cells (PBMCs), taken at new diagnosis, from a patient treated with antithyroid drugs. Source of these receptors: a woman under 40 with Graves disease.

The chain links TRBV14 to TRBJ2-1; TRBD2 aligns across 11 bases. V gave up 1 base and J gave up 3 bases; unmatched junction bases: 2. The CDR3 covers 16 residues. CDR1 SGHDN and CDR2 FVKESK come from the germline V gene. This CDR3 reads CASSQGTSGGYNEQFF. In DNA, the CDR3 is TGTGCCAGCAGCCAAGGTACTAGCGGGGGCTACAATGAGCAGTTCTTC.

This clonotype turned up a few times. This chain connects TRBV5-1 to TRBJ2-7; 14 nucleotides agree with TRBD2. The CDR3 consists of 18 residues. Germline trimming cut 4 bases from V and 6 bases from J; bases unmatched to any gene: 15. Germline loops: CDR1 SGHRS, CDR2 YFSETQ. This CDR3 is CASSPRGAGLAGGGEQYF. In nucleotides, the CDR3 is TGCGCCAGCAGCCCTAGAGGTGCCGGACTAGCGGGAGGAGGCGAGCAGTACTTC.

The chain recombines TRBV5-6 with TRBJ2-1, with TRBD1 matching 10 bases. V was clipped by 5 bases and J by 1 base; unmatched bases: 6. The germline CDR1 and CDR2 sequences are SGHDT and YYEEEE. This CDR3 contains 16 residues. CDR3 in DNA: TGTGCCAGCAGTGCCCCGGGACAGGGGTCCTACAATGAGCAGTTCTTC. Encoded protein: CASSAPGQGSYNEQFF.

The table lists this clonotype with a few counts. The chain joins TRBV7-9 to TRBJ2-2, with TRBD1 matching 7 bases. The ends lost 8 bases at V and 3 bases at J; junction bases unmatched: 9. The V gene's germline CDR1 is SEHNR and CDR2 FQNEAQ (reference sequence). This CDR3 has 15 residues. The DNA for the CDR3 is TGTGCCAGCCGACCGGGACAGAGTTACACCGGGGAGCTGTTTTTT. Translated, it gives CASRPGQSYTGELFF.

This clonotype has a count of ten or more. The chain uses TRBV7-9 and TRBJ2-5, with D unresolved. In germline, CDR1 is SEHNR, CDR2 FQNEAQ (reference sequence). With 7 bases removed from V and 1 base from J, the gap between germline ends came to 7 bases. The CDR3 extends over 12 amino acids. The CDR3: CASITLQETQYF. CDR3 nucleotide sequence: TGTGCCAGCATAACCCTCCAAGAGACCCAGTACTTC.

This clonotype was detected ten times or more. The genes are TRBV20-1 and TRBJ2-1, with 9 bases identical to TRBD2. Germline values: CDR1 DFQATT, CDR2 SNEGSKA (reference sequence). Unmatched junction bases numbered 7, after V lost 6 bases and J lost 4 bases. The CDR3 is 14 amino acids. In nucleotides, the CDR3 is TGCAGTGCCACCGGGACTAGCAGTTACAATGAGCAGTTCTTC. Its translation: CSATGTSSYNEQFF.

This clonotype was seen at least ten times. The chain joins TRBV9 to TRBJ2-1; 9 bases are a match to TRBD1. The germline CDR1 and CDR2 sequences are SGDLS and YYNGEE. The CDR3 runs to 15 residues. Germline trimming cut 4 bases from V and 8 bases from J; bases unmatched to any gene: 10. CDR3 residues: CASSLLDRGWDEQFF. Here the CDR3 DNA reads TGTGCCAGCAGCTTGTTGGACAGGGGATGGGATGAGCAGTTCTTC.

This clonotype was recorded only once. A much larger clonotype is one base distant, so this may be a read error. CDR3 protein: CGSSETTGGVVGTDTQYF. The DNA of the CDR3 is TGTGGCAGCAGTGAAACAACCGGCGGCGTGGTCGGCACAGATACGCAGTATTTT. V gene TRBV25-1 combines with J gene TRBJ2-3; the D is unclear. The CDR3 is 18 residues long. Germline V gene sequence: CDR1 MGHDK, CDR2 SYGVNS.

This clonotype was counted at least ten times. The chain links TRBV10-3 to TRBJ2-7; 8 positions match TRBD2. With V trimmed by 0 bases and J by 1 base, 11 bases remained unmatched. Per the germline V gene, CDR1 is ENHRY and CDR2 is SYGVKD. The CDR3 contains 18 residues. This CDR3 is CAISESGLAGLPSYEQYF. In DNA, the CDR3 is TGTGCCATCAGTGAGTCCGGGTTAGCGGGACTGCCTTCCTACGAGCAGTACTTC.

In this sample, this clonotype turned up a few times. The V call is TRBV19, the J call TRBJ1-6; TRBD1 agrees at 8 bases. The CDR3 has 16 residues. V lost 5 bases and J lost 5; bases outside the gene matches: 8. The V gene's germline CDR1 is LNHDA and CDR2 SQIVND (reference sequence). CDR3: CASSRGQGANNSPLHF. The DNA of the CDR3 is TGTGCCAGTAGTCGGGGGCAGGGGGCGAATAATTCACCCCTCCACTTT.

The sample holds many counts of this clonotype. The genes are TRBV3-1 and TRBJ2-3; TRBD2 matches 7 bases. The J segment lost 0 bases and the V segment lost 0 bases, leaving 3 bases of the junction unmatched. The CDR3 length is 16 residues. Germline loops: CDR1 LGHDT, CDR2 YNNKEL (reference sequence). The DNA for the CDR3 is TGTGCCAGCAGCCAAGATCCAGCGGGGAGCACAGATACGCAGTATTTT. It specifies CASSQDPAGSTDTQYF.

At least ten counts were recorded for this clonotype. CDR3: CSARDSWDTQYF. The CDR3 DNA follows: TGCAGTGCTAGAGATTCTTGGGATACGCAGTATTTT. The gene calls are TRBV20-1 and TRBJ2-3, with D uncertain. The V end was cut by 0 bases, the J end by 6 bases, with 7 bases between. This CDR3 has 12 amino acids. The germline V gene encodes CDR1 DFQATT and CDR2 SNEGSKA (reference sequence).

A note on this clonotype: A clone one base away is much larger, so this may be a read error. The CDR3 region is CASSQPGGWGTYEQYF. CDR3 nucleotide sequence: TGTGCCAGCAGCCAACCCGGGGGGTGGGGCACCTACGAGCAGTACTTC. The V gene is TRBV7-2, the J gene TRBJ2-7; 7 bases map to TRBD2. Germline V lookup: CDR1 SGHTA, CDR2 FQGNSA. The V segment lost 5 bases and the J segment 2 bases; nucleotides outside the gene matches: 12. The CDR3 loop spans 16 amino acids.

This clonotype was detected many times. The chain carries TRBV2 and TRBJ2-1; the D gene is possibly TRBD2 (6 bases). The V gene lost 7 bases and the J gene lost 7 bases, with 17 bases spanning the gap. Germline CDR1 reads SNHLY; CDR2 reads FYNNEI. The CDR3 totals 14 residues. CDR3 coding DNA: TGTGCCAGCAACCAAGCCCCCCTAGCGAATGAGCAGTTCTTC. Its translation: CASNQAPLANEQFF.

This clonotype was detected a few times. This rearrangement joins TRBV7-3 to TRBJ1-6; D remains unclear. V gave up 2 bases and J gave up 10 bases, with 9 bases separating them. CDR3 length: 13 residues. CDR1 and CDR2 (germline): SGHTA, FQGTGA. CDR3 DNA: TGTGCCAGCAGCTTAGGGGTGGGCTCACCCCTCCACTTT. Translating gives CASSLGVGSPLHF.

In its sample, this clonotype was seen many times. The chain carries TRBV6-1 and TRBJ1-5; D ambiguous. CDR1 is MNHNS, CDR2 SASEGT, per germline. The CDR3 covers 15 residues. The V end was cut by 0 bases, the J end by 4 bases, with 10 bases between. The CDR3 DNA follows: TGTGCCAGCAGTGAAGCAGGAGGCCCTAATCAGCCCCAGCATTTT. It encodes CASSEAGGPNQPQHF.

This clonotype was detected many times. The rearrangement uses TRBV10-3 and TRBJ2-1; 10 bases fit TRBD2. V dropped 5 bases and J dropped 12; count of bases not matched to a gene: 10. CDR1 is ENHRY and CDR2 is SYGVKD in the germline V gene. The CDR3 length is 14 residues. The CDR3 sequence is CAISIDTSGKWQFF. CDR3 nucleotides: TGTGCCATCAGTATAGACACTAGCGGGAAGTGGCAGTTCTTC.

This chain links TRBV12-3 or TRBV12-4 with TRBJ2-7; TRBD2 might be the D (5 bases). Trimming stripped 3 bases from V and 0 bases from J, with 9 bases between. This CDR3 is built from 14 residues. The DNA of the CDR3 is TGTGCCAGCAGTTTGAGGACTCACTCCTACGAGCAGTACTTC. Protein sequence: CASSLRTHSYEQYF.

This clonotype was seen many times. The chain has TRBV29-1 and TRBJ2-2; D perhaps matches TRBD2 (6 bases). CDR3 length equals 14 residues. V dropped 4 bases and J dropped 3 bases, with 12 bases sitting between them. Germline CDR1 is SQVTM and CDR2 is ANQGSEA. The CDR3 sequence: CSVAPGLDTGELFF. As DNA, the CDR3 is TGCAGCGTTGCCCCGGGACTCGACACCGGGGAGCTGTTTTTT.

The sample holds many counts of this clonotype. J is TRBJ2-5 and V is TRBV28; 11 bases line up with TRBD2. CDR1 and CDR2 (germline): MDHEN, SYDVKM. This CDR3 has 15 residues. V was clipped by 6 bases and J by 5 bases; unmatched bases: 8. CDR3 nucleotide sequence: TGTGCCAGCAGCACCCCTAGCGGGGGGATGGAGACCCAGTACTTC. Protein sequence: CASSTPSGGMETQYF. The whole variable domain, remainder taken from reference TRBV28 and TRBJ2-5, is DVKVTQSSRYLVKRTGEKVFLECVQDMDHENMFWYRQDPGLGLRLIYFSYDVKMKEKGDIPEGYSVSREKKERFSLILESASTNQTSMYLCASSTPSGGMETQYFGPGTRLLVL.

This clonotype was seen repeatedly, ten times or more. J is TRBJ1-1 and V is TRBV11-3; 7 bases map to TRBD1. This CDR3 comprises 16 residues. From germline, CDR1 is SGHNT and CDR2 YENEEA. The V segment lost 7 bases and the J segment 4 bases; nucleotides outside the gene matches: 15. The CDR3 loop is CASKGAGGFVGTEAFF. The CDR3 bases are TGTGCCAGCAAAGGGGCAGGGGGGTTTGTGGGCACTGAAGCTTTCTTT.

Ten or more counts support this clonotype. The gene calls are TRBV9 and TRBJ2-5; 12 bases align to TRBD2. V was pared by 3 bases and J by 3 bases, with 6 bases of the junction left unmatched. CDR1 and CDR2 from the germline V gene are SGDLS and YYNGEE. This CDR3 region has 16 residues. The DNA of the CDR3 is TGTGCCAGCAGCGGGCGGACTAGCGGGAACGAAGAGACCCAGTACTTC. Amino acids: CASSGRTSGNEETQYF.